Shown below are 5 T cell receptor beta chains from a single sample sequenced in a study of T cell repertoires in cytomegalovirus infection. TCRdb fed the reads into MiXCR, producing one record per CDR3 protein. Here the sample spans about 890,000 distinct CDR3 sequences, roughly 30% being singletons. These TCRs' antigens remain unknown. Sequenced here: cultured CD8+ T cells from PBMCs, sampled from culture after CMV antigen stimulation. The receptors were sampled from a human donor in good health (CMV status not recorded). Some clones in this sample may be carry-over from other donors' samples.

The genes are TRBV19 and TRBJ2-7; 7 bases are a match to TRBD1. V lost 4 bases to trimming and J lost 5 bases; unmatched junction nucleotides: 2. CDR1 and CDR2 (germline): LNHDA, SQIVND (reference sequence). The CDR3 consists of 12 residues. The CDR3 region has the DNA TGTGCCAGTAGTAGAGGACAGGACGAGCAGTACTTC. It is translated as CASSRGQDEQYF.

This clonotype came up many times. The chain employs TRBV7-9 and TRBJ2-3; 12 nucleotides match TRBD2. Germline lookup yields CDR1 SEHNR and CDR2 FQNEAQ (reference sequence). CDR3 size: 24 residues. V gave up 1 base and J gave up 2 bases; unmatched junction bases: 25. The CDR3, as DNA: TGTGCCAGCAGCTTAGGGACTAGCGGGAACCTAACCTCCCTCCGGTATTGGAACACAGATACGCAGTATTTT. It yields the protein CASSLGTSGNLTSLRYWNTDTQYF.

This clonotype was observed a few times. This sequence joins TRBV7-9 and TRBJ2-5; possible D gene TRBD2, 5 bases. Germline values: CDR1 SEHNR, CDR2 FQNEAQ (reference sequence). The CDR3 loop spans 14 amino acids. The germline V and J ends were trimmed by 1 base and 5 bases, with 11 bases remaining between them. The CDR3 sequence is CASSLGETRETQYF. DNA for the CDR3: TGTGCCAGCAGCTTAGGGGAGACACGGGAGACCCAGTACTTC.

V is TRBV19 and J is TRBJ1-1; TRBD1 might be the D (5 bases). Germline CDR1 LNHDA, CDR2 SQIVND (reference sequence). The CDR3 covers 13 residues. Trimming stripped 7 bases from V and 3 bases from J, with 12 bases between. In DNA form, the CDR3 reads TGTGCCAGTAATAACGAAGGGGACACTGAAGCTTTCTTT. This codes for CASNNEGDTEAFF.

This clonotype was counted between two and nine times. The rearrangement joins TRBV24-1 to TRBJ2-1; 8 positions match TRBD1. The CDR3 totals 15 residues. J lost 7 bases, V lost 3 bases, and 7 bases had no gene match. Per the germline V gene, CDR1 is KGHDR and CDR2 is SFDVKD. This chain's CDR3 is CATSDPATGDNEQFF. CDR3 nucleotides: TGTGCCACCAGTGATCCAGCGACAGGGGATAATGAGCAGTTCTTC.